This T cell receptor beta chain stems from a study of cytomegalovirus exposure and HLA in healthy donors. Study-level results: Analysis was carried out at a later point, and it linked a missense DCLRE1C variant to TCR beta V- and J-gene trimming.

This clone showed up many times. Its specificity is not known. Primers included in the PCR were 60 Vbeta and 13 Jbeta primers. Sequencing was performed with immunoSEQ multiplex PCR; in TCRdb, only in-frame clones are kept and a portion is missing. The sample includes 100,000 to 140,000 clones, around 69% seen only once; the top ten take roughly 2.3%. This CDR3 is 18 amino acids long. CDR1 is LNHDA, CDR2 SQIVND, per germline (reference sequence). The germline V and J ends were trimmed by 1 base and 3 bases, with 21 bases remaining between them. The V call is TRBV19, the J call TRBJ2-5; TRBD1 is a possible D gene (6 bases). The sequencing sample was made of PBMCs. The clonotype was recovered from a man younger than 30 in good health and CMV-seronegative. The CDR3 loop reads CASSIGWAGAPQEETQYF. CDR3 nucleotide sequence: TGTGCCAGTAGTATAGGTTGGGCAGGGGCCCCACAGGAAGAGACCCAGTACTTC.